This T cell receptor beta chain was recorded in a study of blood T cell repertoires in COVID-19. Study background: COVID-19 samples, acute and convalescent, were from the United States, Italy and Spain. Nucleic acid was either cDNA or gDNA, and it came from T cells, B-cell-depleted T cells, or PBMCs.

Per the germline V gene, CDR1 is LGHNT and CDR2 is FRNRAP. With V trimmed by 6 bases and J by 0 bases, 4 bases remained unmatched. The CDR3 loop spans 15 amino acids. Original methodology: Scientists estimated how many nucleated cells there were by amplifying reference gene primers. Produced via immunoSEQ multiplex PCR; TCRdb's table is partial and in-frame only. Clone size and V and J calls were adopted from that table, with D and trimming inferred from the DNA. Among a few hundred thousand clones listed, roughly 86% were seen once. The chain couples TRBV12-5 to TRBJ2-3; TRBD1 agrees at 9 bases. The specimen sequenced was peripheral blood. This TCR was sampled from a man aged 55 to 70 with acute or convalescent COVID-19. The CDR3 sequence: CASGRGTGSTDTQYF. The CDR3 region has the DNA TGTGCTAGTGGCAGGGGGACAGGGAGCACAGATACGCAGTATTTT.